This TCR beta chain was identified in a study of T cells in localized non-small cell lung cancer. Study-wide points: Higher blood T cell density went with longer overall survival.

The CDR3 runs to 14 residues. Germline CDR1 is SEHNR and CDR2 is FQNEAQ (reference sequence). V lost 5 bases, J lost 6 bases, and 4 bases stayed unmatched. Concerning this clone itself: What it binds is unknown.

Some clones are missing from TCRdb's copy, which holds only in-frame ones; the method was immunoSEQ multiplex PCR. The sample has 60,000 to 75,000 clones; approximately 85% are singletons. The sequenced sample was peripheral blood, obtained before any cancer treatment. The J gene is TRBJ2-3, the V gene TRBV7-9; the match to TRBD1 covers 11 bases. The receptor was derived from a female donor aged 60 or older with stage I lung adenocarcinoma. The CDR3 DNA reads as TGTGCCAGCAGCCTAAGGGACAGGGGGGATACGCAGTATTTT. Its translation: CASSLRDRGDTQYF. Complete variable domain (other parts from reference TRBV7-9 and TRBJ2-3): DTGVSQNPRHKITKRGQNVTFRCDPISEHNRLYWYRQTLGQGPEFLTYFQNEAQLEKSRLLSDRFSAERPKGSFSTLEIQRTEQGDSAMYLCASSLRDRGDTQYFGPGTRLTVL.